This T cell receptor (beta chain) comes out of a study of beta chain features in type 1 diabetes. Findings of the study overall: Shortening of TCRB CDR3s, moderate but significant, appeared in all four CD4+ subsets of Type 1 diabetes patients. The study notes PCR might favor shorter templates equally in patients and controls. Cells carrying high TCR expression could end up over-represented when cDNA is sequenced.

Regarding this clone: What it binds is not known.

Sorting of CD4+ naive, central memory, regulatory and stem cell-like memory cells was performed via CD45RO/CCR7/CD25/CD127/CD95/CD27. J gave up 5 bases and V 2 bases, and 4 bases lay outside the gene matches. CDR3 length: 14 amino acids. CDR1 is SGHNT and CDR2 is YYREEE in the germline V gene (reference sequence). Expressed TCRB transcripts were sequenced, since all the RNA that had been isolated was reverse transcribed. TCRdb's copy holds only in-frame clones and misses some; the assay was immunoSEQ multiplex PCR. The sample has 500,000 to 800,000 clones; around 12% are singletons. The sequencing input was naive CD4+ T cells from blood. The genes are TRBV5-4 and TRBJ2-5; 9 nucleotides agree with TRBD1. The receptor was isolated from a man between 25 and 39 years old with type 1 diabetes. Here the CDR3 reads CASSLQGAGETQYF. CDR3 nucleotide sequence: TGTGCCAGCAGCTTACAGGGGGCGGGGGAGACCCAGTACTTC.